This T cell receptor beta chain came from a study of T-cell memory formation after mild COVID-19. In the study overall: TCR clusters showed largely donor specificity. General study findings and limits: Unconfirmed was the SARS-CoV-2 specificity of second-wave clones that peaked on day 37.

TCRdb ran MiXCR on the 5' RACE reads and lists one entry per CDR3 protein. The sample consists of about 440,000 distinct CDR3 sequences, roughly 20% of them appearing once. V was cut by 7 bases and J by 0 bases, with 9 bases left in between. CDR1 is SQVTM, CDR2 ANQGSEA, per germline. The CDR3 loop spans 12 amino acids. At least ten counts were recorded for this clonotype. What it binds is not known. The chain links TRBV29-1 to TRBJ1-1; the D gene is possibly TRBD1 (5 bases). Sequencing input: PBMCs or a T cell subset sorted from them (not recorded which). The TCR was taken from an adult woman who had mild COVID-19 (a few samples of this study predate the infection). Cell type and time point are not known. The CDR3 spells CSALTVNTEAFF. CDR3 nucleotide sequence: TGCAGCGCCCTGACAGTGAACACTGAAGCTTTCTTT.